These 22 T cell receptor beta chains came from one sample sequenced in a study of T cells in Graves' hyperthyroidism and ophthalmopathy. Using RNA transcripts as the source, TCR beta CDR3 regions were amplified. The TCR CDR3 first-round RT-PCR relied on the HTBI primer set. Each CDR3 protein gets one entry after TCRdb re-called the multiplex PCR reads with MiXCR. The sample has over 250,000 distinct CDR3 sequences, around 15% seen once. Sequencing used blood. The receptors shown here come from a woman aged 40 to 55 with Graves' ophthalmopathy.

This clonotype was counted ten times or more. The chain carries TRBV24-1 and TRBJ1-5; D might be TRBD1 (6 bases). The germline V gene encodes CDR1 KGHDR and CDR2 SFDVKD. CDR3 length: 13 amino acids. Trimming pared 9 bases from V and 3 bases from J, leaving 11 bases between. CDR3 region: CATGGADNQPQHF. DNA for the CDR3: TGTGCCACCGGGGGGGCCGACAATCAGCCCCAGCATTTT.

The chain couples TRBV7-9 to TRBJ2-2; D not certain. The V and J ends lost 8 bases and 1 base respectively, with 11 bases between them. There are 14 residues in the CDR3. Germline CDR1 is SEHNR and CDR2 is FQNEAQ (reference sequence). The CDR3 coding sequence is TGTGCCAGCCACTTCCTACAGAACACCGGGGAGCTGTTTTTT. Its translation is CASHFLQNTGELFF.

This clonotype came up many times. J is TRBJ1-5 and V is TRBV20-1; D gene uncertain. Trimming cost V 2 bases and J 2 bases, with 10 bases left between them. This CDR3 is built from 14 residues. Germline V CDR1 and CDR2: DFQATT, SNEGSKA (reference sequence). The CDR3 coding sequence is TGCAGTGCTAGATCGGCCTTCGGCAATCAGCCCCAGCATTTT. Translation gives CSARSAFGNQPQHF.

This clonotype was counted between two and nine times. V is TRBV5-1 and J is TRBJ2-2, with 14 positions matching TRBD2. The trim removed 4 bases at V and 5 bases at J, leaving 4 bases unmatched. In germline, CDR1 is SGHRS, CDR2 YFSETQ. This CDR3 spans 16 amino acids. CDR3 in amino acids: CASSKGLAGETGELFF. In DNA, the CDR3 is TGCGCCAGCAGCAAGGGACTAGCGGGGGAGACCGGGGAGCTGTTTTTT.

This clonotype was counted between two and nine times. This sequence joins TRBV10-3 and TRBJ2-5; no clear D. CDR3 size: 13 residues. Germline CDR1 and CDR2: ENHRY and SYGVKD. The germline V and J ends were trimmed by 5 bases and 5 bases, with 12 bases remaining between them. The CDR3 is CAISYRGLETQYF. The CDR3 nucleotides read TGTGCCATCAGTTACAGAGGCTTGGAGACCCAGTACTTC.

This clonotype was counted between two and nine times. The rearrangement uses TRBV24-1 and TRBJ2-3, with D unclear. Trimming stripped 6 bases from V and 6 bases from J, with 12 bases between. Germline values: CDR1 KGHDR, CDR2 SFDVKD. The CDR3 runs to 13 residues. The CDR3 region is CATSTSPGDTQYF. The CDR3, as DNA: TGTGCCACCAGTACCTCCCCTGGGGATACGCAGTATTTT.

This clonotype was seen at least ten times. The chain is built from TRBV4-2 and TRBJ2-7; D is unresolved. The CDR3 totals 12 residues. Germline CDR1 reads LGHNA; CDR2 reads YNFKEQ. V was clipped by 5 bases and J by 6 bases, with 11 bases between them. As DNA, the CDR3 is TGTGCCAGCAGCAATATCCCATCCGAGCAGTACTTC. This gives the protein CASSNIPSEQYF.

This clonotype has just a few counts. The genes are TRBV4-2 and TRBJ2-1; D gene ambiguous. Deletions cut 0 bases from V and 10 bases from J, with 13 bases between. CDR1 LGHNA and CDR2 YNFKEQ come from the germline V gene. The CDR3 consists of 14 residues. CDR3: CASSQDERLGEQFF. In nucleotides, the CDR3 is TGTGCCAGCAGCCAAGATGAACGGCTCGGGGAGCAGTTCTTC.

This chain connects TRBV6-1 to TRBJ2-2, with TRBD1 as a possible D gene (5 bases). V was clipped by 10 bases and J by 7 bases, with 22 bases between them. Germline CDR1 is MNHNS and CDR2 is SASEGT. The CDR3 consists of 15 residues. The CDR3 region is CATRVWQTSGGELFF. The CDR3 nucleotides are TGTGCCACCAGGGTATGGCAGACGTCGGGCGGGGAGCTGTTTTTT.

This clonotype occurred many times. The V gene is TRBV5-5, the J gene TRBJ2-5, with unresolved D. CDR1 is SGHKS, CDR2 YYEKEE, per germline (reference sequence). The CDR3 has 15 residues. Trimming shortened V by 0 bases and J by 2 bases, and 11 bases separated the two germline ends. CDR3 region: CASSLVPATQETQYF. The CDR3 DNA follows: TGTGCCAGCAGCTTGGTTCCAGCCACTCAAGAGACCCAGTACTTC.

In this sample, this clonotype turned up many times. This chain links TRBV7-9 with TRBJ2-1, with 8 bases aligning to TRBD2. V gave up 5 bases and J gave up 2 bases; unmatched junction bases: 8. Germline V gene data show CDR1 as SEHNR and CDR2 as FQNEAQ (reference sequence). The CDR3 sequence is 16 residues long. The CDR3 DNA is TGTGCCAGCAGCCCCCGACTAGCGCGAACCTACAATGAGCAGTTCTTC. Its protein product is CASSPRLARTYNEQFF.

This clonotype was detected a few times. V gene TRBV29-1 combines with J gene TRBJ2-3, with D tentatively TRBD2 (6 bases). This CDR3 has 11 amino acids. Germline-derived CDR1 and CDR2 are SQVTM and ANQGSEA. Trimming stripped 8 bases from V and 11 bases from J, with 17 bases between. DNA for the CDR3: TGCAGCCCCATCGGGGCAGCGGGGCAGTATTTT. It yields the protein CSPIGAAGQYF.

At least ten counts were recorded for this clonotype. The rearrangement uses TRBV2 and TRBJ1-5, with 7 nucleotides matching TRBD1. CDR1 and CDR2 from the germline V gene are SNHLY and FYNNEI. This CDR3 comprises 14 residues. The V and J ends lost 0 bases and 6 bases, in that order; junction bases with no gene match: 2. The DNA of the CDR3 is TGTGCCAGCAGTGAAGCGACAGGGCCTCAGCCCCAGCATTTT. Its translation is CASSEATGPQPQHF. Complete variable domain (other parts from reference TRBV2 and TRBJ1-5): EPEVTQTPSHQVTQMGQEVILRCVPISNHLYFYWYRQILGQKVEFLVSFYNNEISEKSEIFDDQFSVERPDGSNFTLKIRSTKLEDSAMYFCASSEATGPQPQHFGDGTRLSIL.

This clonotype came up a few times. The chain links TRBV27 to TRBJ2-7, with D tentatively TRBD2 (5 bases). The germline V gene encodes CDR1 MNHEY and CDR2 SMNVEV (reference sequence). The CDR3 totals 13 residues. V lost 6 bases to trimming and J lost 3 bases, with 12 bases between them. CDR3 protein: CASSSVGDYEQYF. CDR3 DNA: TGTGCCAGCAGCTCCGTCGGGGACTACGAGCAGTACTTC.

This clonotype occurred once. This CDR3 reads CSAIKSNQPQHF. CDR3 bases: TGCAGTGCTATCAAGAGCAATCAGCCCCAGCATTTT. The gene calls are TRBV20-1 and TRBJ1-5, with D unresolved. Germline loops: CDR1 DFQATT, CDR2 SNEGSKA (reference sequence). The V and J ends lost 4 bases and 1 base respectively, with 5 bases between them. The length of the CDR3 is 12 residues.

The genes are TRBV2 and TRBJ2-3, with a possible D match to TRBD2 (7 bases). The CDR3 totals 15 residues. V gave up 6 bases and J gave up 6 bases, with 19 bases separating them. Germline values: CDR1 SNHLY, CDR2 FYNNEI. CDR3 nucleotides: TGTGCCAGCAGGGAGGGGGGGGGGCGTTCGGATACGCAGTATTTT. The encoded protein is CASREGGGRSDTQYF.

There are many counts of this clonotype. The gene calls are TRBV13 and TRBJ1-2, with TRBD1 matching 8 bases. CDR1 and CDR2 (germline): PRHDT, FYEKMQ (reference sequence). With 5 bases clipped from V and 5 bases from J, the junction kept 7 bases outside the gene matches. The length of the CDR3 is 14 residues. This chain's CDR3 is CASSRDRTVYGYTF. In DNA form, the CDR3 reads TGTGCCAGCAGCCGGGACAGGACAGTTTATGGCTACACCTTC.

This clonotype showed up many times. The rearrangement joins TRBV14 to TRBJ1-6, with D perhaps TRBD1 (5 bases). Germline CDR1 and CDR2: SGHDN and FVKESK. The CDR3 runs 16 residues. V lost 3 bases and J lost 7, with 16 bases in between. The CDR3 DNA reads TGTGCCAGCAGCCAGACACTTTCGGGGGTCAATTCACCCCTCCACTTT. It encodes CASSQTLSGVNSPLHF.

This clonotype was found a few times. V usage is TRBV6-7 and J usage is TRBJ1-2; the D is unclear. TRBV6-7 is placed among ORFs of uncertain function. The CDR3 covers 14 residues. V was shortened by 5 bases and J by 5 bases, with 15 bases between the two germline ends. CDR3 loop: CASSLDSGLYGYTF. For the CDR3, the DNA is TGTGCCAGCAGTCTCGACTCCGGGCTTTATGGCTACACCTTC.

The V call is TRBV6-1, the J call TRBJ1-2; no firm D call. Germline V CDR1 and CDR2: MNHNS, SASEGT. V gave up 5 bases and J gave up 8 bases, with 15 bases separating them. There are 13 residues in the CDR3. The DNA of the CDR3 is TGTGCCAGCAGTTATGCCGTGGTTTCCGGCTACACCTTC. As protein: CASSYAVVSGYTF.

The CDR3, as DNA: TGTGCCAGCAGTTACCTGGACAGTGGCTACACCTTC. It translates to CASSYLDSGYTF. The rearrangement joins TRBV6-5 to TRBJ1-2, with a possible D match to TRBD1 (6 bases). There are 12 residues in the CDR3. Germline CDR1 is MNHEY and CDR2 is SVGAGI. Trimming took 2 bases from V and 7 from J, leaving 8 bases between them.

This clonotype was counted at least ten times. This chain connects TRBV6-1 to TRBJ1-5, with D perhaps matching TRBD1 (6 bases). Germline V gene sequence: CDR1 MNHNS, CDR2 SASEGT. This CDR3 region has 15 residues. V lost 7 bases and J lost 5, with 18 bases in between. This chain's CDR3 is CASTPSAYRDQPQHF. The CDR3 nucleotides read TGTGCCAGCACCCCATCGGCGTACAGGGATCAGCCCCAGCATTTT.